The TCR beta chain under discussion was sequenced for a study of blood T cell repertoires in COVID-19. Generated by immunoSEQ multiplex PCR, the TCRdb table keeps only in-frame clones and is missing some. Of 150,000 to 200,000 clones in the sample, 85% to 90% were seen once. Germline V gene data show CDR1 as SGHTA and CDR2 as FQGNSA. The CDR3 is 15 amino acids. V shed 4 bases, J shed 4 bases, and the junction held 6 bases outside the gene matches. V and J are TRBV7-2 and TRBJ2-2; TRBD2 aligns across 7 bases. The TCR was taken from an older woman with COVID-19, enrolled during active disease. The specimen was peripheral blood. The CDR3 nucleotides are TGTGCCAGCAGCTCCCCGGGGGGAAGCACCGGGGAGCTGTTTTTT. It specifies CASSSPGGSTGELFF.